This T cell receptor beta chain was sequenced during a study of blood T cell repertoires in COVID-19. In the study overall: The study drew acute and convalescent COVID-19 samples from the United States, Italy and Spain. The analysed material was cDNA or gDNA that came from T cells, B-cell-depleted T cells, or PBMCs.

The CDR3 loop spans 12 amino acids. V gave up 3 bases and J gave up 12 bases; unmatched junction bases: 3. Germline V gives CDR1 SGHTA, CDR2 FQGNSA. In the authors' workflow: Amplification of reference gene primers provided the estimated nucleated cell counts. Data came from immunoSEQ multiplex PCR; TCRdb stores just in-frame clones and leaves some out. Clonal size and the V and J genes are those of that table, whereas D and trimming came from the DNA. This sample carries 250,000 to 300,000 clones, more than 75% of them seen once, and the ten largest clones take 0.95% to 1%. This sequence was found in a woman aged 40 to 50 who had recovered from COVID-19. The V gene is TRBV7-2, the J gene TRBJ2-3; 10 bases agree with TRBD2. Sample: peripheral blood. CDR3 coding DNA: TGTGCCAGCAGCTTGGGGACTAGCGATCAGTATTTT. Its translation: CASSLGTSDQYF.